The 22 T cell receptor beta chains in this list originate from one sample, sequenced in a study of T cell repertoires in cytomegalovirus infection. Using its own MiXCR run on the reads, TCRdb lists one record per CDR3 protein. The sample consists of about 230,000 distinct CDR3 sequences, roughly 22% of them appearing once. The source material was CD8+ T cells from PBMCs. The receptors come from a human donor in good health (CMV status not recorded). Some clones in this sample may be carry-over from other donors' samples.

This clonotype appeared many times. The chain links TRBV28 to TRBJ1-2; D gene unclear. CDR3 length equals 12 residues. Per the germline V gene, CDR1 is MDHEN and CDR2 is SYDVKM. The V end was cut by 10 bases, the J end by 1 base, with 10 bases between. CDR3 region: CAINGINYGYTF. Written as DNA, the CDR3 is TGTGCCATCAACGGGATTAACTATGGCTACACCTTC.

The CDR3 bases are TGTGCCAGCAGCCCGTTAGCGGGAGCCGCCTACGAGCAGTACTTC. It encodes CASSPLAGAAYEQYF. V is TRBV7-9 and J is TRBJ2-7, with 9 bases identical to TRBD2. Per the germline V gene, CDR1 is SEHNR and CDR2 is FQNEAQ (reference sequence). This CDR3 has 15 amino acids. V lost 5 bases and J lost 2; bases outside the gene matches: 7.

A few counts support this clonotype. A much more abundant neighbour one base away suggests this may be a read error. This chain connects TRBV7-6 to TRBJ2-7; the match to TRBD2 covers 7 bases. V lost 4 bases, J lost 1 base, and 1 base stayed unmatched. Per the germline V gene, CDR1 is SGHVS and CDR2 is FNYEAQ. The CDR3 loop spans 13 amino acids. The CDR3 DNA sequence: TGTGCCAGCAGCTGGGGACTATCCTACGAGCAGTACTTC. Amino acid sequence: CASSWGLSYEQYF.

J is TRBJ2-7 and V is TRBV24-1, with a tentative D call TRBD1 (5 bases). The V gene lost 4 bases and the J gene lost 3 bases, with 12 bases spanning the gap. The CDR3 runs 14 residues. From germline, CDR1 is KGHDR and CDR2 SFDVKD. The CDR3 loop reads CATSDRRTLYEQYF. As DNA, the CDR3 is TGTGCCACCAGTGACCGACGGACACTCTACGAGCAGTACTTC.

V usage is TRBV29-1 and J usage is TRBJ2-1, with a tentative D call TRBD1 (6 bases). Germline V gene data show CDR1 as SQVTM and CDR2 as ANQGSEA. The CDR3 spans 13 residues. The V end lost 8 bases, the J end lost 6 bases, and 17 bases lay between the germline ends. CDR3: CSSRESGANEQFF. The DNA of the CDR3 is TGCAGCTCACGCGAATCAGGGGCCAATGAGCAGTTCTTC.

This clonotype was detected a few times. The chain links TRBV20-1 to TRBJ2-1, with 11 bases fitting TRBD2. The J segment lost 4 bases and the V segment lost 0 bases, leaving 8 bases of the junction unmatched. The CDR3 spans 17 residues. Looked up from germline, CDR1 is DFQATT and CDR2 is SNEGSKA (reference sequence). CDR3 in amino acids: CSARDGPLAGGYNEQFF. Here the CDR3 DNA reads TGCAGTGCTAGAGATGGCCCGCTAGCGGGGGGTTACAATGAGCAGTTCTTC.

This clonotype has a count of ten or more. The chain links TRBV28 to TRBJ2-1, with TRBD2 identical over 7 bases. The CDR3 runs to 15 residues. V was pared by 6 bases and J by 4 bases, with 9 bases of the junction left unmatched. CDR1 and CDR2 (germline): MDHEN, SYDVKM. The CDR3 is CASRLRLAVYNEQFF. The DNA for the CDR3 is TGTGCCAGCAGACTTCGGCTAGCGGTATACAATGAGCAGTTCTTC.

The J gene is TRBJ2-2, the V gene TRBV7-9, with 8 bases that match TRBD1. Germline values: CDR1 SEHNR, CDR2 FQNEAQ (reference sequence). The CDR3 runs to 15 residues. Trimming at V came to 5 bases and at J to 3 bases, leaving 5 bases not matched to a gene. The CDR3 DNA follows: TGTGCCAGCAGCAACAGGGGGTATGACACCGGGGAGCTGTTTTTT. This gives the protein CASSNRGYDTGELFF.

The chain couples TRBV7-2 to TRBJ2-1, with a tentative D call TRBD2 (7 bases). Germline V gene lookup returns CDR1 SGHTA and CDR2 FQGNSA. This CDR3 has 15 amino acids. Trimming took off 2 bases at V and 8 bases at J, with 16 bases between the two ends. The CDR3 loop reads CASSLRGGARDEQFF. The CDR3 DNA sequence: TGTGCCAGCAGCTTACGAGGGGGGGCCAGGGATGAGCAGTTCTTC. Together with reference TRBV7-2 and TRBJ2-1, the CDR3 gives the full variable domain: GAGVSQSPSNKVTEKGKDVELRCDPISGHTALYWYRQSLGQGLEFLIYFQGNSAPDKSGLPSDRFSAERTGGSVSTLTIQRTQQEDSAVYLCASSLRGGARDEQFFGPGTRLTVL.

Written as DNA, the CDR3 is TGCAGTGCAGGGACAGCGGTATGGAACACTGAAGCTTTCTTT. It encodes CSAGTAVWNTEAFF. The rearrangement uses TRBV20-1 and TRBJ1-1, with 7 bases that match TRBD1. Per the germline V gene, CDR1 is DFQATT and CDR2 is SNEGSKA (reference sequence). Unmatched junction bases numbered 8, after V lost 6 bases and J lost 1 base. The CDR3 covers 14 residues.

In its sample, this clonotype was seen many times. V is TRBV29-1 and J is TRBJ1-1; 8 nucleotides match TRBD1. The CDR3 sequence is 14 residues long. The V gene end was trimmed by 4 bases and the J gene end by 3 bases; junction bases not matched to a gene: 7. Germline CDR1 and CDR2: SQVTM and ANQGSEA. CDR3: CSVGGQGPDTEAFF. CDR3 coding DNA: TGCAGCGTTGGCGGACAGGGCCCTGACACTGAAGCTTTCTTT.

This chain connects TRBV29-1 to TRBJ2-3; D could derive from TRBD1 or TRBD2 (5 bases each). CDR1 and CDR2 from the germline V gene are SQVTM and ANQGSEA. V lost 6 bases, J lost 0 bases, and 7 bases lay in between. The length of the CDR3 is 12 residues. The CDR3 DNA sequence: TGCAGCGTGGGGGACAGCACAGATACGCAGTATTTT. Protein sequence: CSVGDSTDTQYF.

This rearrangement joins TRBV20-1 to TRBJ2-3, with D unclear. The V gene lost 3 bases and the J gene lost 5 bases, with 3 bases spanning the gap. Germline CDR1 and CDR2: DFQATT and SNEGSKA (reference sequence). CDR3 length equals 10 residues. The CDR3 DNA follows: TGCAGTGCTAGGGGAGATACGCAGTATTTT. This gives the protein CSARGDTQYF.

In this sample, this clonotype turned up a few times. The chain couples TRBV19 to TRBJ1-1; weak D call: TRBD1 (6 bases). V was clipped by 4 bases and J by 3 bases, with 6 bases between them. Germline loops: CDR1 LNHDA, CDR2 SQIVND (reference sequence). CDR3 length equals 12 residues. CDR3 protein: CASSRGHTEAFF. The CDR3 DNA reads TGTGCCAGTAGTAGGGGGCACACTGAAGCTTTCTTT. Using reference TRBV19 and TRBJ1-1 for the parts outside the CDR3, the full variable domain is DGGITQSPKYLFRKEGQNVTLSCEQNLNHDAMYWYRQDPGQGLRLIYYSQIVNDFQKGDIAEGYSVSREKKESFPLTVTSAQKNPTAFYLCASSRGHTEAFFGQGTRLTVV.

The genes are TRBV7-3 and TRBJ1-1; a weak D match, TRBD1 (5 bases). CDR3 length equals 14 residues. Germline CDR1 is SGHTA and CDR2 is FQGTGA. V shed 5 bases and J shed 7 bases, with 17 bases lying between them. The CDR3 DNA reads TGTGCCAGCAGCCCTGGGACTGGGTCGTTTGAAGCTTTCTTT. Translating it yields CASSPGTGSFEAFF.

The V and J genes are TRBV4-1 and TRBJ1-1, with unresolved D. V gave up 4 bases and J gave up 5 bases, with 11 bases separating them. The V gene's germline CDR1 is MGHRA and CDR2 YSYEKL. The CDR3 sequence is 13 residues long. This CDR3 is CASSLSLWTEAFF. Here the CDR3 DNA reads TGCGCCAGCAGCCTAAGTCTATGGACTGAAGCTTTCTTT.

This clonotype was picked up many times. The chain employs TRBV7-9 and TRBJ2-7; D remains ambiguous. The CDR3 length is 11 residues. V was trimmed by 6 bases and J by 4 bases, leaving 7 bases between them. Germline V CDR1 and CDR2: SEHNR, FQNEAQ (reference sequence). The chain's CDR3 is CASSEGYEQYF. The CDR3 nucleotides are TGTGCCAGCAGTGAAGGGTACGAGCAGTACTTC. The whole variable domain, filled in from reference TRBV7-9 and TRBJ2-7, reads DTGVSQNPRHKITKRGQNVTFRCDPISEHNRLYWYRQTLGQGPEFLTYFQNEAQLEKSRLLSDRFSAERPKGSFSTLEIQRTEQGDSAMYLCASSEGYEQYFGPGTRLTVT.

This chain's CDR3 is CASSYRTGPGYGYTF. CDR3 DNA sequence: TGCGCCAGCAGCTATCGGACAGGCCCAGGCTATGGCTACACCTTC. The chain carries TRBV4-1 and TRBJ1-2, with TRBD1 identical over 7 bases. This CDR3 has 15 residues. V dropped 5 bases and J dropped 4; count of bases not matched to a gene: 10. Germline CDR1 is MGHRA and CDR2 is YSYEKL.

This clonotype was detected a few times. The chain is built from TRBV7-3 and TRBJ2-1, with D possibly being TRBD2 (7 bases). The germline V and J ends were trimmed by 1 base and 8 bases, with 12 bases remaining between them. Germline V gene sequence: CDR1 SGHTA, CDR2 FQGTGA. The CDR3 contains 14 residues. This CDR3 reads CASSLIGGAYEQFF. Written as DNA, the CDR3 is TGTGCCAGCAGCTTAATTGGGGGGGCCTATGAGCAGTTCTTC.

J is TRBJ1-3 and V is TRBV13, with D tentatively TRBD1 (6 bases). The V gene lost 6 bases and the J gene lost 0 bases, with 15 bases spanning the gap. CDR1 is PRHDT and CDR2 is FYEKMQ in the germline V gene (reference sequence). The CDR3 is 16 amino acids. The CDR3, as DNA: TGTGCCAGCAGAAGGGACACCGGAAGCTCTGGAAACACCATATATTTT. It is translated as CASRRDTGSSGNTIYF.

The chain employs TRBV6-5 and TRBJ2-1; D remains unclear. The germline CDR1 and CDR2 sequences are MNHEY and SVGAGI. The CDR3 is 13 residues long. V dropped 0 bases and J dropped 7 bases, with 7 bases sitting between them. The CDR3 region is CASSYSIINEQFF. CDR3 DNA: TGTGCCAGCAGTTACTCGATCATAAATGAGCAGTTCTTC.

This clonotype showed up just once. CDR3 residues: CASSPGLGSSYEQYF. The CDR3, as DNA: TGTGCCAGCAGCCCGGGACTAGGGAGCTCCTACGAGCAGTACTTC. V and J are TRBV14 and TRBJ2-7; 8 bases align to TRBD2. Germline CDR1 is SGHDN and CDR2 is FVKESK. After removal of 4 bases from V and 0 bases from J, the junction contained 5 bases not matched to a gene. CDR3 length: 15 amino acids.